This T cell receptor (beta chain) was profiled in a study of blood T cell repertoires in COVID-19. Study in general: Spain, Italy and the United States supplied samples that represented acute and convalescent COVID-19.

Authors' processing steps: The authors estimated nucleated cell counts from reference gene primer amplification. Data came from immunoSEQ multiplex PCR; TCRdb stores just in-frame clones and leaves some out. V and J calls and clone size come straight from that table; D and trimming were deduced from the DNA. This sample yields approximately 300,000 clones, of which around 90% are seen a single time; approximately 17% belongs to the top ten. Germline loops: CDR1 SGHAT, CDR2 FQNNGV. The CDR3 is 19 residues long. V was clipped by 4 bases and J by 7 bases; unmatched bases: 16. The receptor comes from a woman in her 30s who had recovered from COVID-19. V usage is TRBV11-2 and J usage is TRBJ1-4; 12 bases map to TRBD1. The source material was PBMCs or T cells enriched from blood (not recorded which). CDR3 bases: TGTGCCAGCAGCTACCGGGACAGGGGGCTCACCACCAAAGGTGAAAAACTGTTTTTT. Translated, it gives CASSYRDRGLTTKGEKLFF.